The rows below give T cell receptor beta chains drawn from one sample of a study of post-analysis software for immune sequencing data. MiXCR was run by TCRdb on the PCR reads, yielding one entry per CDR3 protein. The sample yields about 400,000 distinct CDR3 sequences, 30% to 45% seen once. Sequenced sample: blood. These receptors were taken from a girl aged 10 to 17 with multiple sclerosis. CDR3s include the opening cysteine and the closing phenylalanine or tryptophan. Each record gives: V gene, D gene, clone size, J gene, CDR3 protein, CDR3 DNA. D genes are given only for firm matches. The listing skips clone size in some rows; elsewhere it reads once, few, many or a size class.

TRBV28	-	few	TRBJ2-5	CASWGWAVQETQYF	TGTGCCTCCTGGGGTTGGGCAGTTCAAGAGACCCAGTACTTC
TRBV7-2	-	few	TRBJ1-5	CASSFRGNQPQHF	TGTGCCAGCAGCTTTAGGGGCAATCAGCCCCAGCATTTT
TRBV6-5	-	-	TRBJ1-5	CASSYSPPGNSNQPQHF	TGTGCCAGCAGTTACTCCCCTCCAGGGAATAGCAATCAGCCCCAGCATTTT
TRBV7-2	TRBD2	-	TRBJ2-3	CASSLWSGGSTDTQYF	TGTGCCAGCAGCTTATGGAGCGGGGGTAGCACAGATACGCAGTATTTT
TRBV4-3	TRBD1	few	TRBJ1-5	CASSQQISGTGGFQPQHF	TGCGCCAGCAGCCAACAAATATCCGGGACAGGGGGGTTTCAGCCCCAGCATTTT
TRBV5-4	TRBD1	-	TRBJ2-1	CASSFFGGQGAGEQFF	TGTGCCAGCAGCTTCTTTGGGGGACAGGGGGCCGGGGAGCAGTTCTTC
TRBV20-1	-	-	TRBJ1-2	CSARVGGLYGYTF	TGCAGTGCTAGAGTTGGGGGGCTCTATGGCTACACCTTC
TRBV3-1	TRBD1	-	TRBJ1-2	CASSPTGTGNYGYTF	TGTGCCAGCAGCCCGACCGGGACAGGGAACTATGGCTACACCTTC
TRBV2	-	-	TRBJ1-4	CASSEDPGWSNEKLFF	TGTGCCAGCAGTGAAGACCCGGGATGGTCTAATGAAAAACTGTTTTTT
TRBV5-5	TRBD1	-	TRBJ1-2	CASSPQTGSYGYTF	TGTGCCAGCAGCCCTCAGACAGGGAGCTATGGCTACACCTTC
TRBV11-2	-	-	TRBJ2-5	CASSSSGIETQYF	TGTGCCAGCAGCTCTTCAGGGATAGAGACCCAGTACTTC
TRBV7-9	-	-	TRBJ1-1	CSSSFDRLNTEAFF	TGTTCCAGCAGCTTTGACAGGTTGAACACTGAAGCTTTCTTT
TRBV28	-	few	TRBJ2-7	CASSVRRGWGEQYF	TGTGCCAGCAGCGTGCGGCGGGGCTGGGGCGAGCAGTACTTC
TRBV6-6	-	few	TRBJ2-3	CASSYSASDTQYF	TGTGCCAGCAGTTACTCAGCGAGCGATACGCAGTATTTT
TRBV3-1	-	few	TRBJ2-7	CATQGPTYEQYF	TGTGCGACGCAGGGTCCGACCTACGAGCAGTACTTC
TRBV7-3	TRBD1	few	TRBJ2-6	CASSLTHQGAFSGANVLTF	TGTGCCAGCAGCTTAACCCACCAGGGGGCCTTCTCTGGGGCCAACGTCCTGACTTTC
TRBV7-9	-	-	TRBJ1-1	CASSFFLGGRGFDTEAFF	TGTGCCAGCAGTTTTTTTTTGGGAGGGAGGGGATTCGACACTGAAGCTTTCTTT
TRBV5-6	-	once	TRBJ2-1	CASSLSSHSYNEQFF	TGTGCCAGCAGCTTGAGTAGCCACTCCTACAATGAGCAGTTCTTC
TRBV3-1	-	-	TRBJ2-5	CASSLTTVSAETQYF	TGTGCCAGCAGTCTTACAACGGTATCCGCAGAGACCCAGTACTTC
TRBV29-1	-	few	TRBJ2-7	CSVDGIQGHYEQYF	TGCAGCGTTGATGGGATCCAGGGGCATTACGAGCAGTACTTC
TRBV6-5	-	-	TRBJ2-5	CASSYSGTGETQYF	TGTGCCAGCAGTTACTCCGGGACGGGGGAGACCCAGTACTTC
TRBV28	TRBD1	-	TRBJ2-1	CASIGPGQGDNEQFF	TGTGCCAGCATCGGACCGGGACAGGGGGACAATGAGCAGTTCTTC
TRBV7-8	-	few	TRBJ2-1	CASSLAVGGGGYNEQFF	TGTGCCAGCAGCTTAGCCGTGGGGGGCGGGGGCTACAATGAGCAGTTCTTC
TRBV29-1	-	many	TRBJ2-1	CSAWESGWEQFF	TGCAGCGCCTGGGAGAGTGGATGGGAGCAGTTCTTC
TRBV6-5	-	-	TRBJ1-1	CARSYRVAYTEAFF	TGTGCCCGCAGTTACCGTGTTGCCTACACTGAAGCTTTCTTT
TRBV13	-	few	TRBJ1-2	CASSSPHRPELSYTF	TGTGCCAGCAGCTCGCCACACCGACCCGAGTTGAGCTACACCTTC
TRBV3-1	-	-	TRBJ1-5	CASSQDRRTPFQHF	TGTGCCAGCAGCCAAGATAGGCGGACACCCTTCCAGCATTTT
TRBV4-1	-	many	TRBJ2-5	CASSHPRETQYF	TGCGCCAGCAGCCATCCCCGGGAGACCCAGTACTTC
TRBV29-1	-	few	TRBJ1-2	CSVEGGTNYGYTF	TGCAGCGTTGAAGGGGGTACTAACTATGGCTACACCTTC
TRBV7-9	-	-	TRBJ2-4	CASSFPAEAVGNIQYF	TGTGCCAGCAGCTTCCCCGCGGAAGCGGTGGGAAACATTCAGTACTTC
TRBV12-3/TRBV12-4	-	-	TRBJ1-2	CASSFAVYGYTF	TGTGCCAGCAGTTTCGCGGTCTATGGCTACACCTTC
TRBV29-1	-	-	TRBJ2-3	CSVELGRTDTQYF	TGCAGCGTTGAATTAGGTCGGACAGATACGCAGTATTTT
TRBV12-3/TRBV12-4	TRBD2	-	TRBJ2-1	CASSLEVTAGTTSDEQFF	TGTGCCAGCAGTTTGGAAGTAACAGCGGGGACCACCAGCGATGAGCAGTTCTTC
TRBV12-3/TRBV12-4	-	-	TRBJ2-1	CASSPTPSHNEQFF	TGTGCCAGCAGCCCCACTCCGTCGCACAATGAGCAGTTCTTC
TRBV7-2	-	-	TRBJ2-7	CASSLEDGYEQYF	TGTGCCAGCAGCTTAGAGGACGGCTACGAGCAGTACTTC
TRBV20-1	-	-	TRBJ1-1	CGVGGMTTEAFF	TGCGGCGTTGGGGGCATGACCACTGAAGCTTTCTTT